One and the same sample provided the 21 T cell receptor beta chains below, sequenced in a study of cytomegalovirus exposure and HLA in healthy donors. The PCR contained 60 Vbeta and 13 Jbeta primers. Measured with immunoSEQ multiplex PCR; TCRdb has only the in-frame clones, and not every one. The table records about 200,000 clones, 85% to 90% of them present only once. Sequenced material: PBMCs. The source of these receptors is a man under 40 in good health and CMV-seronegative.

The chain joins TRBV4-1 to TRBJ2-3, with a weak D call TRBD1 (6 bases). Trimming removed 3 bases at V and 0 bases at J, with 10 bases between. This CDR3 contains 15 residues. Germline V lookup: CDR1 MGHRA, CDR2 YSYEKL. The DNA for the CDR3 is TGCGCCAGCAGCCAGGGGGCGCTAAGCACAGATACGCAGTATTTT. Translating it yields CASSQGALSTDTQYF.

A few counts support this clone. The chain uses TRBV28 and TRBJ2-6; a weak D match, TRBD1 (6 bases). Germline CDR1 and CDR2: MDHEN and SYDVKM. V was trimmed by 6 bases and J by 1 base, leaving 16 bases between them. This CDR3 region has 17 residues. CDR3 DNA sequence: TGTGCCAGCAGAGCCCCGGACAGCAAATCTGGGGCCAACGTCCTGACTTTC. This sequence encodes CASRAPDSKSGANVLTF.

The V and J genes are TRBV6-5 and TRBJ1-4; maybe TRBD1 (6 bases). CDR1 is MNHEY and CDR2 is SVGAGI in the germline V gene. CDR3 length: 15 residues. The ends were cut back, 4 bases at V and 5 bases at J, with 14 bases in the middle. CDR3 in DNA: TGTGCCAGCAGTTGGTCAGGGGTGTTAAATGAAAAACTGTTTTTT. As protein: CASSWSGVLNEKLFF.

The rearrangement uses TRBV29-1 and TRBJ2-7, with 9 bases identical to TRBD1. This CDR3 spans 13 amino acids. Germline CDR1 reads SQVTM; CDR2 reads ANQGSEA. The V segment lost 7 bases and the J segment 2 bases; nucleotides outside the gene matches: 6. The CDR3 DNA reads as TGCAGCGCCTGGGACAGGGCAACCTACGAGCAGTACTTC. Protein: CSAWDRATYEQYF.

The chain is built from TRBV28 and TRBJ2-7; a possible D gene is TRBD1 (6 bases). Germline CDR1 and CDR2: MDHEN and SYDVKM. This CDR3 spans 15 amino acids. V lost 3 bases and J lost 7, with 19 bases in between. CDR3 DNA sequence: TGTGCCAGCAGTTTTGAACAGGGTCTGGATGGGGAGCAGTACTTC. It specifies CASSFEQGLDGEQYF.

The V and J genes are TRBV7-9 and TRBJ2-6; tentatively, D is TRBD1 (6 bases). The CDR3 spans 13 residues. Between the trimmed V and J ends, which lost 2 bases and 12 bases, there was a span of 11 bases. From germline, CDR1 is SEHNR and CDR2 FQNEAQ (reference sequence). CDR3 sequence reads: CASSLLDSSVLTF. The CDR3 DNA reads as TGTGCCAGCAGCTTACTGGACAGTTCCGTCCTGACTTTC.

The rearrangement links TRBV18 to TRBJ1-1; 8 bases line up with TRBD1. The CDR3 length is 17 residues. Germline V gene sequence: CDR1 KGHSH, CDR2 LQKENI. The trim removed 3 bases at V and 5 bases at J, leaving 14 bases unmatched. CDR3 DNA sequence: TGTGCCAGCTCACCTAAAGGACCCGGGACAGGTGGGACTGAAGCTTTCTTT. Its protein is CASSPKGPGTGGTEAFF.

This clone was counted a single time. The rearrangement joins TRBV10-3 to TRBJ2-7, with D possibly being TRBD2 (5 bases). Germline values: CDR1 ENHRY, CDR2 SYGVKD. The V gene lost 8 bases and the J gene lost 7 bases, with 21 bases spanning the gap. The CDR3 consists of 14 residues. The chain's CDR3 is CAIAPPLAPGEQYF. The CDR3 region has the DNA TGTGCCATCGCCCCCCCTCTCGCACCGGGGGAGCAGTACTTC.

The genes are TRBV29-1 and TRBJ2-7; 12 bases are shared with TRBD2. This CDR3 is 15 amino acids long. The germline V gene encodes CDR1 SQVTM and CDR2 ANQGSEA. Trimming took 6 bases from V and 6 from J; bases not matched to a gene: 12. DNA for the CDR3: TGCAGCGTAGCCCTAGCGGGAGGGCCCCCCAGCGAGCAGTACTTC. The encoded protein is CSVALAGGPPSEQYF.

The CDR3 bases are TGCGCCAGCAGCCAACGTACAGGCCTTACCGGGGACAGGTACAATGAGCAGTTCTTC. Its protein is CASSQRTGLTGDRYNEQFF. The rearrangement joins TRBV4-1 to TRBJ2-1, with 8 bases fitting TRBD1. Trimming cost V 2 bases and J 4 bases; bases outside gene matches: 16. The CDR3 is 19 residues long. Germline V gene sequence: CDR1 MGHRA, CDR2 YSYEKL.

The chain's CDR3 is CASSPDWVEHEQYF. CDR3 sequence (DNA): TGTGCCAGCTCACCTGACTGGGTGGAACACGAGCAGTACTTC. The chain is built from TRBV18 and TRBJ2-5; no definite D call. The end of the DNA aligns better with TRBJ2-7, so the J call may be wrong. This CDR3 is 14 amino acids long. The germline gives CDR1 KGHSH, CDR2 LQKENI.

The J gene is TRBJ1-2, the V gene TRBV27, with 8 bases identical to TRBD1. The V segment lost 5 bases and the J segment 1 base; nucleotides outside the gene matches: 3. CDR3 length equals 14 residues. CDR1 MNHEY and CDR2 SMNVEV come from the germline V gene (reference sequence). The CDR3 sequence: CASSPDRGNYGYTF. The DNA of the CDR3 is TGTGCCAGCAGTCCCGACAGGGGTAACTATGGCTACACCTTC.

The chain's CDR3 is CASSSRPDLPPLHF. CDR3 in DNA: TGTGCCAGCAGCTCTCGCCCCGACTTACCACCCCTCCACTTT. This chain connects TRBV7-2 to TRBJ1-6; no definite D call. The V gene's germline CDR1 is SGHTA and CDR2 FQGNSA. The CDR3 spans 14 residues. Trimming left V 4 bases short and J 11 bases short, with 15 bases between.

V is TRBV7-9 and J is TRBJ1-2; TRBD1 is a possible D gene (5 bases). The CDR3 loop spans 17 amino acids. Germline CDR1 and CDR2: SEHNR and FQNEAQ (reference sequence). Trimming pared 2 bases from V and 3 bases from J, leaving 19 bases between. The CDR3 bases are TGTGCCAGCAGCTTATGGCGGCGGGACCCTGGGGACTATGGCTACACCTTC. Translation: CASSLWRRDPGDYGYTF. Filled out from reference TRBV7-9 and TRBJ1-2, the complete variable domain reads DTGVSQNPRHKITKRGQNVTFRCDPISEHNRLYWYRQTLGQGPEFLTYFQNEAQLEKSRLLSDRFSAERPKGSFSTLEIQRTEQGDSAMYLCASSLWRRDPGDYGYTFGSGTRLTVV.

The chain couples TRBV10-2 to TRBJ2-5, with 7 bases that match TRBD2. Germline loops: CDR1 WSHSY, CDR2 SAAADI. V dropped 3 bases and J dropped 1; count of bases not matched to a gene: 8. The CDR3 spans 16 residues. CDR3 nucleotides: TGCGCCAGCAGTGACGCCGCGGCTAGCGGCCAAGAGACCCAGTACTTC. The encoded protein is CASSDAAASGQETQYF.

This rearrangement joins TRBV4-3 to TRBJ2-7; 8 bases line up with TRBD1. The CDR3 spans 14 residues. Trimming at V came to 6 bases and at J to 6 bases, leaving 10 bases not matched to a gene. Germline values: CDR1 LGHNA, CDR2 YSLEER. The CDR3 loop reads CASSQIDRGGEQYF. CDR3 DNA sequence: TGCGCCAGCAGTCAAATAGACAGGGGCGGCGAGCAGTACTTC.

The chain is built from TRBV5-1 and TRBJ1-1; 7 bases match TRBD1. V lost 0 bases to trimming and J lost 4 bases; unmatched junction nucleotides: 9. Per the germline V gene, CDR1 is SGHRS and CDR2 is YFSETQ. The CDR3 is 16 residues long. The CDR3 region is CASSLGGTDLGTEAFF. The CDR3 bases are TGCGCCAGCAGCTTGGGGGGGACAGATTTGGGCACTGAAGCTTTCTTT.

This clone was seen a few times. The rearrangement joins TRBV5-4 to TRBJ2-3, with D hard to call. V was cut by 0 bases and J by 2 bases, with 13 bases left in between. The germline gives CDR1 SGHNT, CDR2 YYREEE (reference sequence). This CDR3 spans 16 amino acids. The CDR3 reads CASSLGATTPTDTQYF. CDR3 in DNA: TGTGCCAGCAGCTTGGGGGCAACCACTCCCACAGATACGCAGTATTTT.

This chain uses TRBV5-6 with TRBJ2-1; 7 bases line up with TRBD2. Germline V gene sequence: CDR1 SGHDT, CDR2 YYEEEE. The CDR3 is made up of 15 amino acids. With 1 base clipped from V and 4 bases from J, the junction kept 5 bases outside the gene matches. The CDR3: CASSLFTSAYNEQFF. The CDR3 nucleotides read TGTGCCAGCAGCTTGTTTACTAGCGCGTACAATGAGCAGTTCTTC.

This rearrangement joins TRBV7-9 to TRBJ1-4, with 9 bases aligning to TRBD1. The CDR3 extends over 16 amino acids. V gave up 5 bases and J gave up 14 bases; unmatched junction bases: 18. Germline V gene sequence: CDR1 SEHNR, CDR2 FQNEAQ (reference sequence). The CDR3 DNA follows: TGTGCCAGCAGCCGAAGTGGCTTCGGGACAGGGCTGGGGCTGTTTTTT. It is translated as CASSRSGFGTGLGLFF. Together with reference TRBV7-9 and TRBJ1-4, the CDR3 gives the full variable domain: DTGVSQNPRHKITKRGQNVTFRCDPISEHNRLYWYRQTLGQGPEFLTYFQNEAQLEKSRLLSDRFSAERPKGSFSTLEIQRTEQGDSAMYLCASSRSGFGTGLGLFFGSGTQLSVL.

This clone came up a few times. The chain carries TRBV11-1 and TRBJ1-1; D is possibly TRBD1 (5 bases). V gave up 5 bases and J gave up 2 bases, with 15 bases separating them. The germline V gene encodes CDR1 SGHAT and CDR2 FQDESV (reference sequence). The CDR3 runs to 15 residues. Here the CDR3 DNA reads TGTGCCAGCAGCGCCACAGGAAATTTTAACACTGAAGCTTTCTTT. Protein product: CASSATGNFNTEAFF.